This T cell receptor (beta chain) is drawn from a study of blood T cell repertoires in COVID-19. Across the study: From T cells, B-cell-depleted T cells, or PBMCs came the material, which was cDNA or gDNA.

The V gene's germline CDR1 is SGHAT and CDR2 FQNNGV. V was cut by 2 bases and J by 6 bases, with 7 bases left in between. The CDR3 is made up of 13 amino acids. Original processing methods: Reference gene primer amplification gave estimated nucleated cell counts. Sequenced by immunoSEQ multiplex PCR; TCRdb stores in-frame clones only, minus some. V and J calls plus clone size are reproduced from that table; the DNA served to infer D and trimming. The data show some 140,000 clones, 79% seen once. The receptor was isolated from a man aged 55 to 70 with acute or convalescent COVID-19. Source material: peripheral blood. This chain joins TRBV11-2 and TRBJ2-2; perhaps TRBD2 as D (5 bases). CDR3 sequence (DNA): TGTGCCAGCAGCTTACTAGCTCCCGGGGAGCTGTTTTTT. This gives the protein CASSLLAPGELFF. Full variable domain (rest looked up from reference TRBV11-2 and TRBJ2-2): EAGVAQSPRYKIIEKRQSVAFWCNPISGHATLYWYQQILGQGPKLLIQFQNNGVVDDSQLPKDRFSAERLKGVDSTLKIQPAKLEDSAVYLCASSLLAPGELFFGEGSRLTVL.